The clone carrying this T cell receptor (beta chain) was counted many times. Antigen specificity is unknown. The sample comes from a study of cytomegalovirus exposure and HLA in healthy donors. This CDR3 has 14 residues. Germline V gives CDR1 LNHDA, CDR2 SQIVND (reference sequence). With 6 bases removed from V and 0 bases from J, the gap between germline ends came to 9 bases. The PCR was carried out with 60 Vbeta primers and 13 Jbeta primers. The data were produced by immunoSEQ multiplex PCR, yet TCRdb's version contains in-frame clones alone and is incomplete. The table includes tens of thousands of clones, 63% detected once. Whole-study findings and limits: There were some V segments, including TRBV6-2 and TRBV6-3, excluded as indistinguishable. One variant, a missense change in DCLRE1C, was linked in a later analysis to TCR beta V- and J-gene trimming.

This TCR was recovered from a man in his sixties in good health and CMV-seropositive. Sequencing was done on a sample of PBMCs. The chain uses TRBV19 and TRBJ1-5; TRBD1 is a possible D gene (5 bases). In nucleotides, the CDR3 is TGTGCCAGTAGCCAGGGATTTAGCAATCAGCCCCAGCATTTT. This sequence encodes CASSQGFSNQPQHF.